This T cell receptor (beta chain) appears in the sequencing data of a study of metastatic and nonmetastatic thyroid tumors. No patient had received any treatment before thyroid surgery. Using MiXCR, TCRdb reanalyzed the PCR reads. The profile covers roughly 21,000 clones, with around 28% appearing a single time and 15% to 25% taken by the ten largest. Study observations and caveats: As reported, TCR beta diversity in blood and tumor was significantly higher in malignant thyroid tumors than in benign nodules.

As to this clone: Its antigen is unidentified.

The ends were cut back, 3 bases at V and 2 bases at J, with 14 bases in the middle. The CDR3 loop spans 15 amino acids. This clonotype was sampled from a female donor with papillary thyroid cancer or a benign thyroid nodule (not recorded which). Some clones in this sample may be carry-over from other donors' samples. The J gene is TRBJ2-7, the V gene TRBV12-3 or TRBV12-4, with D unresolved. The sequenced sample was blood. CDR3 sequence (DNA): TGTGCCAGCAGTTTCGGCGTCTTGATCCCCTACGAGCAGTACTTC. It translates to CASSFGVLIPYEQYF.